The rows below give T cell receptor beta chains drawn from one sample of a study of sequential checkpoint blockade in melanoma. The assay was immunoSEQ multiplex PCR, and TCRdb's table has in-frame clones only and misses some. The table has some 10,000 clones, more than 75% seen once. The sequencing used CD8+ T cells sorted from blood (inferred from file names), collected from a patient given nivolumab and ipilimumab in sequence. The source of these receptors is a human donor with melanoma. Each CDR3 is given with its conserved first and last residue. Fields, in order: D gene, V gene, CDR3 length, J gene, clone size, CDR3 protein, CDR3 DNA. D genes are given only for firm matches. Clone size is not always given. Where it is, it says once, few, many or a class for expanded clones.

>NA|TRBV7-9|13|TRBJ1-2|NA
CASSLDPLQGYTF
TGTGCCAGCAGCTTAGACCCGTTGCAGGGCTACACCTTC
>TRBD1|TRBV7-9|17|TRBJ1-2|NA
CASSLAGGEGAYYGYTF
TGTGCCAGCAGCTTAGCAGGGGGCGAGGGAGCCTACTATGGCTACACCTTC
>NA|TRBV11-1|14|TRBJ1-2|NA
CASSFAAHFYGYTF
TGTGCCAGCAGCTTTGCCGCGCACTTCTATGGCTACACCTTC
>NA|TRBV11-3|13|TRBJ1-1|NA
CASSSTVNTEAFF
TGTGCCAGCAGCTCTACAGTTAACACTGAAGCTTTCTTT
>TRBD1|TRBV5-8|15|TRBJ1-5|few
CASSYTGQGSQPQHF
TGTGCCAGCAGCTACACCGGACAGGGTAGTCAGCCCCAGCATTTT
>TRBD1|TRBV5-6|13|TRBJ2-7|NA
CASSLGQSYEQYF
TGTGCCAGCAGCCTGGGACAGAGCTACGAGCAGTACTTC
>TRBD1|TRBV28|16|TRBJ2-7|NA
CASSTTRQGPAYEQYF
TGTGCCAGCAGTACAACCCGACAGGGGCCTGCCTACGAGCAGTACTTC
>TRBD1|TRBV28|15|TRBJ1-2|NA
CAISPSRQGYYGYTF
TGTGCCATCAGTCCATCCCGACAGGGATACTATGGCTACACCTTC
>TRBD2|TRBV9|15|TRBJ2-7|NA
CASSVGPGLAYEQYF
TGTGCCAGCAGCGTAGGTCCGGGACTAGCGTACGAGCAGTACTTC
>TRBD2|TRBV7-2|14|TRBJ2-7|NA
CASSSSGGAYEQYF
TGTGCCAGCAGCAGTAGCGGGGGGGCCTACGAGCAGTACTTC
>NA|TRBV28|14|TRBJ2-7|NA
CASRQRGYPYEQYF
TGTGCCAGCAGACAGAGGGGGTACCCCTACGAGCAGTACTTC
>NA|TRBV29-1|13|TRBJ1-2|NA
CSVEGGHSYGYTF
TGCAGCGTTGAAGGGGGACACAGCTATGGCTACACCTTC
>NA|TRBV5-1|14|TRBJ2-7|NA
CASSLGTEKYEQYF
TGCGCCAGCAGCTTGGGGACAGAGAAATACGAGCAGTACTTC
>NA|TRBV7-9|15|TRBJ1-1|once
CASSLVLAGKPEAFF
TGTGCCAGCAGCTTAGTATTGGCAGGGAAACCTGAAGCTTTCTTT
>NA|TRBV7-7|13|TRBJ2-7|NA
CASSSGPGDEQYF
TGTGCTAGTTCGTCGGGCCCAGGGGACGAGCAGTACTTC
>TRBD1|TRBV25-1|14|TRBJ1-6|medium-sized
CASSWDRDNSPLHF
TGTGCCAGCAGTTGGGACAGGGACAACTCACCCCTCCACTTT
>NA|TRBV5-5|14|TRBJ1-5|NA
CASSQDTYNQPQHF
TGTGCCAGCAGCCAAGACACATACAATCAGCCCCAGCATTTT
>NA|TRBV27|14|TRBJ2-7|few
CASSLRVADYEQYF
TGTGCCAGCAGTCTCAGGGTCGCGGACTACGAGCAGTACTTC
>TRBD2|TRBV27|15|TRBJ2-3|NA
CASSSQRGPGDTQYF
TGTGCCAGCAGTTCCCAGCGGGGGCCTGGGGATACGCAGTATTTT
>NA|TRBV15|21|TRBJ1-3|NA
CATSRGTEDSLFPLPGNTIYF
TGTGCCACCAGCAGAGGTACAGAGGACAGCCTATTCCCTTTACCTGGAAACACCATATATTTT
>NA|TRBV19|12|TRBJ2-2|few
CAIEGITGELFF
TGTGCCATAGAGGGTATCACCGGGGAGCTGTTTTTT
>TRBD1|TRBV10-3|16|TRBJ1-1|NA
CAISDGTRQGSTEAFF
TGTGCCATCAGTGACGGAACTCGACAGGGAAGCACTGAAGCTTTCTTT
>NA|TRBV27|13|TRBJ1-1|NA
CASSYRANTEAFF
TGTGCCAGCAGTTACAGGGCCAACACTGAAGCTTTCTTT
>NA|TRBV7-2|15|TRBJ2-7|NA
CASSLGLGSTYEQYF
TGTGCCAGCAGCTTAGGTCTCGGGAGTACCTACGAGCAGTACTTC
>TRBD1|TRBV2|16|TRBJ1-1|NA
CASSPTKTGRNTEAFF
TGTGCCAGCAGTCCCACCAAGACAGGGCGGAACACTGAAGCTTTCTTT
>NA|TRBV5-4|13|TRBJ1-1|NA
CASSREPNTEAFF
TGTGCCAGCAGCCGGGAGCCGAACACTGAAGCTTTCTTT
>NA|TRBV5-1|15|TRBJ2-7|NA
CASSPSQGFPYEQYF
TGCGCCAGCAGCCCCTCACAGGGATTCCCCTACGAGCAGTACTTC
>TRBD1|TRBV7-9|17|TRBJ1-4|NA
CASSPWTGVATNEKLFF
TGTGCCAGCAGCCCCTGGACAGGGGTTGCAACTAATGAAAAACTGTTTTTT
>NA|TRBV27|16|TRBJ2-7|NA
CASSSSISGIPYEQYF
TGTGCCAGCAGTTCCTCAATCTCCGGGATACCCTACGAGCAGTACTTC
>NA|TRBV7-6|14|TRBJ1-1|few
CASSPGHTNTEAFF
TGTGCCAGCAGCCCGGGACATACGAACACTGAAGCTTTCTTT
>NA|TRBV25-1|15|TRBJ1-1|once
CASSEWKTGYTEAFF
TGTGCCAGCAGTGAATGGAAGACGGGGTACACTGAAGCTTTCTTT
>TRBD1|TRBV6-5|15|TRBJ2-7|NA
CASSPSGTGIYEQYF
TGTGCCAGCAGTCCGTCCGGGACAGGGATTTACGAGCAGTACTTC
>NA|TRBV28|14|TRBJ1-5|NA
CASSIETGNQPQHF
TGTGCCAGCAGTATCGAGACGGGAAATCAGCCCCAGCATTTT
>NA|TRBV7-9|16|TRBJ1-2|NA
CASSLATMTGGYGYTF
TGTGCCAGCAGCTTAGCCACAATGACAGGAGGCTATGGCTACACCTTC
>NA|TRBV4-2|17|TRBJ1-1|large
CASSYSTITGMGTEAFF
TGTGCCAGCAGCTACTCGACTATAACAGGGATGGGCACTGAAGCTTTCTTT
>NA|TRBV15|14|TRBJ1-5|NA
CATNPTGHQGPQHF
TGTGCCACCAACCCAACAGGCCACCAAGGACCCCAGCATTTT
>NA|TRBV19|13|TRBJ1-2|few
CASRGQAAFGYTF
TGTGCCAGTAGGGGCCAGGCCGCTTTTGGCTACACCTTC
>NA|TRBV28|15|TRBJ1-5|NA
CASSFRSPLNQPQHF
TGTGCCAGCAGTTTCAGGTCCCCCTTGAATCAGCCCCAGCATTTT
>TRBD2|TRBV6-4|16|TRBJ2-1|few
CASSDSGGGAFDEQFF
TGTGCCAGCAGTGACTCAGGCGGGGGGGCTTTCGATGAGCAGTTCTTC
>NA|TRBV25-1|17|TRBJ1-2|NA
CASSAIDPGVGNYGYTF
TGTGCCAGCAGTGCCATAGACCCAGGGGTAGGGAACTATGGCTACACCTTC